The 9 T cell receptor beta chains below come from one sample, sequenced in a study of cytomegalovirus exposure and HLA in healthy donors. The PCR ran on 60 Vbeta and 13 Jbeta primers. Sequenced by immunoSEQ multiplex PCR; TCRdb stores in-frame clones only, minus some. The data contain about 200,000 clones, about 77% of them singletons. The specimen was PBMCs. The source is a woman in her 30s in good health and CMV-seronegative.

The V gene is TRBV2, the J gene TRBJ1-5, with D unresolved. V was cut by 6 bases and J by 6 bases, with 15 bases left in between. The germline CDR1 and CDR2 sequences are SNHLY and FYNNEI. The CDR3 spans 14 residues. This CDR3 is CASRAGIAGQPQHF. For the CDR3, the DNA is TGTGCCAGCAGGGCGGGGATAGCCGGTCAGCCCCAGCATTTT.

This clone was counted a few times. The chain has TRBV19 and TRBJ1-2; D is possibly TRBD1 (5 bases). Deletions cut 6 bases from V and 4 bases from J, with 9 bases between. CDR3 size: 12 residues. The germline V gene has CDR1 LNHDA and CDR2 SQIVND (reference sequence). CDR3 residues: CASRTRVYGYTF. CDR3 DNA: TGTGCCAGTAGGACCAGGGTCTATGGCTACACCTTC. The full variable domain, in which reference TRBV19 and TRBJ1-2 provide the parts outside the CDR3, is DGGITQSPKYLFRKEGQNVTLSCEQNLNHDAMYWYRQDPGQGLRLIYYSQIVNDFQKGDIAEGYSVSREKKESFPLTVTSAQKNPTAFYLCASRTRVYGYTFGSGTRLTVV.

In its sample, this clone was seen a few times. The chain couples TRBV28 to TRBJ1-1; a possible D gene is TRBD1 (5 bases). The V and J ends lost 4 bases and 1 base respectively, with 7 bases between them. From germline, CDR1 is MDHEN and CDR2 SYDVKM. CDR3 length: 13 residues. The CDR3 sequence is CASSSDRNTEAFF. CDR3 DNA sequence: TGTGCCAGCAGTTCCGACAGGAACACTGAAGCTTTCTTT.

The CDR3 sequence is CASSLNANYGYTF. The CDR3 nucleotides read TGTGCCAGCTCACTCAATGCGAACTATGGCTACACCTTC. V usage is TRBV7-3 and J usage is TRBJ1-2; D uncertain. The CDR3 totals 13 residues. Germline loops: CDR1 SGHTA, CDR2 FQGTGA. The V and J ends lost 8 bases and 2 bases respectively, with 12 bases between them.

The genes are TRBV30 and TRBJ2-7, with 8 bases that match TRBD2. From germline, CDR1 is GTSNPN and CDR2 SVGIG (reference sequence). Losses at the gene ends were 1 base for V and 5 bases for J; bases not matched to a gene: 13. This CDR3 spans 16 amino acids. The chain's CDR3 is CAWSAWVGGGYHEQYF. The CDR3 DNA is TGTGCCTGGAGTGCATGGGTCGGCGGGGGGTACCACGAGCAGTACTTC.

The rearrangement joins TRBV6-5 to TRBJ1-1, with TRBD1 matching over 8 bases. This CDR3 comprises 15 residues. Germline V lookup: CDR1 MNHEY, CDR2 SVGAGI. Trimming cost V 5 bases and J 0 bases; bases outside gene matches: 5. DNA for the CDR3: TGTGCCAGCAGTCTCGGACAGGGAATGAACACTGAAGCTTTCTTT. Residues: CASSLGQGMNTEAFF.

The chain joins TRBV6-1 to TRBJ2-1; possible D gene TRBD2, 6 bases. This CDR3 contains 13 residues. Germline lookup yields CDR1 MNHNS and CDR2 SASEGT. The V and J ends lost 6 bases and 12 bases respectively, with 18 bases between them. In DNA form, the CDR3 reads TGTGCCAGCAGAATGGTGGGGGGATTGGGGCAGTTCTTC. Translation: CASRMVGGLGQFF.

This chain uses TRBV27 with TRBJ2-3, with 7 bases that match TRBD2. The V and J ends lost 3 bases and 3 bases, in that order; junction bases with no gene match: 3. CDR1 MNHEY and CDR2 SMNVEV come from the germline V gene (reference sequence). CDR3 length: 14 amino acids. The CDR3 spells CASSFDGGTDTQYF. The CDR3 DNA reads TGTGCCAGCAGTTTTGACGGGGGGACAGATACGCAGTATTTT.

The chain recombines TRBV18 with TRBJ1-1; D call uncertain. Trimming cost V 3 bases and J 0 bases, with 14 bases left between them. CDR3 length: 16 amino acids. In germline, CDR1 is KGHSH, CDR2 LQKENI. Here the CDR3 DNA reads TGTGCCAGCTCACCCTTCGACACGTTCATGAACACTGAAGCTTTCTTT. Protein: CASSPFDTFMNTEAFF.